These 30 T cell receptor beta chains came from one sample sequenced in a study of blood T cell repertoires in COVID-19. This table comes from immunoSEQ multiplex PCR, and its TCRdb copy is limited to in-frame clones, with some not included. The data contain approximately 220,000 clones, about 80% of them singletons. Sequenced input: PBMCs or T cells enriched from blood (not recorded which). The receptor source for this set is a woman between 35 and 50 years old with acute COVID-19.

The chain is built from TRBV30 and TRBJ2-5; 12 nucleotides line up with TRBD1. The V gene's germline CDR1 is GTSNPN and CDR2 SVGIG (reference sequence). After removal of 2 bases from V and 5 bases from J, the junction contained 6 bases not matched to a gene. The CDR3 spans 15 residues. CDR3 loop: CAWSFGTGGPETQYF. As DNA, the CDR3 is TGTGCCTGGAGTTTCGGGACAGGGGGCCCGGAGACCCAGTACTTC.

The chain is built from TRBV29-1 and TRBJ2-3, with 10 positions matching TRBD1. Germline CDR1 is SQVTM and CDR2 is ANQGSEA. The trim removed 4 bases at V and 4 bases at J, leaving 5 bases unmatched. This CDR3 has 14 amino acids. For the CDR3, the DNA is TGCAGCGTTGTCCGACAGGGGGCTCCAGATACGCAGTATTTT. As protein: CSVVRQGAPDTQYF.

J is TRBJ1-5 and V is TRBV7-2, with D perhaps TRBD1 (6 bases). Germline V gene sequence: CDR1 SGHTA, CDR2 FQGNSA. The CDR3 extends over 15 amino acids. Trimming cost V 1 base and J 6 bases, with 13 bases left between them. CDR3 DNA: TGTGCCAGCAGCTTAGATGGTACAGGGCGTCAGCCCCAGCATTTT. Translation gives CASSLDGTGRQPQHF.

This clone was seen only a few times. This sequence joins TRBV27 and TRBJ2-7; 14 bases agree with TRBD2. Looked up from germline, CDR1 is MNHEY and CDR2 is SMNVEV (reference sequence). Trimming at V came to 5 bases and at J to 5 bases, leaving 14 bases not matched to a gene. The CDR3 is 18 residues long. This CDR3 reads CASSPPNAPTSGRDEQYF. In DNA, the CDR3 is TGTGCCAGCAGTCCTCCTAACGCTCCGACTAGCGGGAGGGACGAGCAGTACTTC.

V and J are TRBV11-2 and TRBJ2-5; D may be TRBD2 (5 bases). The CDR3 has 14 residues. Trimming took 3 bases from V and 0 from J, leaving 8 bases between them. Germline CDR1 reads SGHAT; CDR2 reads FQNNGV. The chain's CDR3 is CASSFSAYQETQYF. CDR3 sequence (DNA): TGTGCCAGCAGCTTTAGCGCCTACCAAGAGACCCAGTACTTC.

This clone came up a few times. The chain carries TRBV11-2 and TRBJ2-7, with TRBD1 identical over 9 bases. Germline trimming cut 6 bases from V and 0 bases from J; bases unmatched to any gene: 0. This CDR3 comprises 13 residues. In germline, CDR1 is SGHAT, CDR2 FQNNGV. The CDR3 is CASRQGASYEQYF. CDR3 bases: TGTGCCAGCAGACAGGGGGCCTCCTACGAGCAGTACTTC.

The V call is TRBV19, the J call TRBJ1-1; D call uncertain. Germline loops: CDR1 LNHDA, CDR2 SQIVND (reference sequence). The CDR3 is 12 amino acids. Trimming took off 5 bases at V and 1 base at J, with 5 bases between the two ends. CDR3: CASSPGNTEAFF. CDR3 nucleotides: TGTGCCAGTAGTCCGGGGAACACTGAAGCTTTCTTT.

This chain's CDR3 is CASSSIGRVGYTF. CDR3 in DNA: TGTGCCAGCAGTTCCATTGGGAGGGTCGGCTACACCTTC. V usage is TRBV2 and J usage is TRBJ1-2; no definite D call. V lost 5 bases and J lost 8, with 15 bases in between. This CDR3 is built from 13 residues. Germline assignment: CDR1 SNHLY and CDR2 FYNNEI.

The chain couples TRBV28 to TRBJ2-7, with TRBD2 matching over 7 bases. The V gene end was trimmed by 1 base and the J gene end by 0 bases; junction bases not matched to a gene: 6. The germline gives CDR1 MDHEN, CDR2 SYDVKM. This CDR3 has 16 residues. This chain's CDR3 is CASSLYSSGSSYEQYF. Here the CDR3 DNA reads TGTGCCAGCAGTTTATACTCTAGCGGTTCCTCCTACGAGCAGTACTTC.

The chain has TRBV18 and TRBJ2-1; 8 nucleotides match TRBD1. J was trimmed by 3 bases and V by 3 bases; bases with no gene match: 1. The length of the CDR3 is 14 residues. Germline V gene data show CDR1 as KGHSH and CDR2 as LQKENI. Here the CDR3 DNA reads TGTGCCAGCTCACCGGGACAGGTCTACAATGAGCAGTTCTTC. It translates to CASSPGQVYNEQFF.

The chain is built from TRBV5-5 and TRBJ1-2; D is unclear. The germline V and J ends were trimmed by 6 bases and 8 bases, with 11 bases remaining between them. The germline gives CDR1 SGHKS, CDR2 YYEKEE (reference sequence). CDR3 size: 11 residues. The CDR3 loop reads CASTGNGGYTF. Written as DNA, the CDR3 is TGTGCCAGCACCGGGAATGGGGGCTACACCTTC.

The chain is built from TRBV10-3 and TRBJ1-1, with D unclear. V was cut by 3 bases and J by 5 bases, with 10 bases left in between. The CDR3 is 13 amino acids. Looked up from germline, CDR1 is ENHRY and CDR2 is SYGVKD. The CDR3 here is CAISDRAGTEAFF. CDR3 DNA: TGTGCCATCAGTGACCGTGCGGGGACTGAAGCTTTCTTT.

This clone was seen a single time. The chain joins TRBV10-3 to TRBJ1-3; D is perhaps TRBD1 (6 bases). The germline CDR1 and CDR2 sequences are ENHRY and SYGVKD. The CDR3 length is 15 residues. V lost 2 bases, J lost 5 bases, and 13 bases lay in between. The CDR3 loop reads CAISEGARGRNTIYF. The CDR3 region has the DNA TGTGCCATCAGTGAGGGGGCCAGGGGAAGAAACACCATATATTTT.

The chain is built from TRBV27 and TRBJ2-1, with 9 bases aligning to TRBD2. Germline assignment: CDR1 MNHEY and CDR2 SMNVEV (reference sequence). V dropped 4 bases and J dropped 6; count of bases not matched to a gene: 4. This CDR3 region has 14 residues. The CDR3 sequence is CASSSLLAGNEQFF. CDR3 nucleotides: TGTGCCAGCAGTTCCTTACTAGCGGGCAATGAGCAGTTCTTC.

A single count supports this clone. The chain joins TRBV6-4 to TRBJ2-3; 7 positions match TRBD2. The V gene end was trimmed by 3 bases and the J gene end by 3 bases; junction bases not matched to a gene: 0. The length of the CDR3 is 13 residues. Germline V CDR1 and CDR2: MRHNA, SNTAGT. CDR3 nucleotide sequence: TGTGCCAGCAGTGAGCGGGAGACAGATACGCAGTATTTT. As protein: CASSERETDTQYF.

V is TRBV29-1 and J is TRBJ1-1, with TRBD1 as a possible D gene (5 bases). V gave up 5 bases and J gave up 4 bases, with 20 bases separating them. Germline CDR1 reads SQVTM; CDR2 reads ANQGSEA. This CDR3 comprises 15 residues. CDR3: CSVSGPGGKITEAFF. The CDR3 DNA sequence: TGCAGCGTTTCCGGGCCTGGGGGGAAAATCACTGAAGCTTTCTTT.

The chain recombines TRBV24-1 with TRBJ2-2; D unresolved. The CDR3 extends over 13 amino acids. CDR1 KGHDR and CDR2 SFDVKD come from the germline V gene. The V end was cut by 9 bases, the J end by 4 bases, with 11 bases between. For the CDR3, the DNA is TGTGCCACCGCAGGTTCGGTCACCGGGGAGCTGTTTTTT. Translating it yields CATAGSVTGELFF.

The chain combines TRBV7-2 with TRBJ2-6; the match to TRBD1 covers 8 bases. CDR1 SGHTA and CDR2 FQGNSA come from the germline V gene. This CDR3 is 18 amino acids long. Germline trimming cut 3 bases from V and 3 bases from J; bases unmatched to any gene: 10. The CDR3 here is CASSLTGDPSLGANVLTF. CDR3 coding DNA: TGTGCCAGCAGCTTGACAGGGGACCCTTCCCTTGGGGCCAACGTCCTGACTTTC. Together with reference TRBV7-2 and TRBJ2-6, the CDR3 gives the full variable domain: GAGVSQSPSNKVTEKGKDVELRCDPISGHTALYWYRQSLGQGLEFLIYFQGNSAPDKSGLPSDRFSAERTGGSVSTLTIQRTQQEDSAVYLCASSLTGDPSLGANVLTFGAGSRLTVL.

The J gene is TRBJ1-3, the V gene TRBV29-1, with a weak D call TRBD1 (6 bases). V gave up 6 bases and J gave up 3 bases, with 12 bases separating them. The CDR3 is made up of 13 amino acids. Germline CDR1 reads SQVTM; CDR2 reads ANQGSEA. CDR3 in amino acids: CSVTDRNGNTIYF. The CDR3 nucleotides are TGCAGCGTCACGGACAGAAATGGAAACACCATATATTTT.

This sequence joins TRBV5-6 and TRBJ1-2; tentatively, D is TRBD1 (5 bases). The V end was cut by 0 bases, the J end by 5 bases, with 17 bases between. The CDR3 is 16 residues long. Germline V gene lookup returns CDR1 SGHDT and CDR2 YYEEEE. CDR3 sequence: CASSLAAGDKRYGYTF. In nucleotides, the CDR3 is TGTGCCAGCAGCTTGGCAGCGGGGGATAAACGATATGGCTACACCTTC.

The chain combines TRBV28 with TRBJ2-1; TRBD2 agrees at 7 bases. The ends lost 5 bases at V and 15 bases at J; junction bases unmatched: 13. Germline V lookup: CDR1 MDHEN, CDR2 SYDVKM. The CDR3 is made up of 13 amino acids. The CDR3 here is CASSPWKGLDLFF. CDR3 bases: TGTGCCAGCAGTCCCTGGAAAGGACTAGATTTGTTCTTC.

V usage is TRBV28 and J usage is TRBJ1-1; no firm D call. V shed 2 bases and J shed 7 bases, with 8 bases lying between them. Germline V gene sequence: CDR1 MDHEN, CDR2 SYDVKM. The length of the CDR3 is 12 residues. The CDR3 DNA follows: TGTGCCAGCAGTTTAAGAGCTATTGAAGCTTTCTTT. Amino acids: CASSLRAIEAFF. Looking up the rest from reference TRBV28 and TRBJ1-1 gives the full variable domain: DVKVTQSSRYLVKRTGEKVFLECVQDMDHENMFWYRQDPGLGLRLIYFSYDVKMKEKGDIPEGYSVSREKKERFSLILESASTNQTSMYLCASSLRAIEAFFGQGTRLTVV.

The chain uses TRBV5-6 and TRBJ2-2; a possible D gene is TRBD2 (6 bases). This CDR3 spans 13 amino acids. Looked up from germline, CDR1 is SGHDT and CDR2 is YYEEEE. The germline V and J ends were trimmed by 3 bases and 6 bases, with 9 bases remaining between them. The CDR3 nucleotides are TGTGCCAGCAGCTCCGGGAGTTCCGGGGAGCTGTTTTTT. Translating gives CASSSGSSGELFF.

The chain uses TRBV7-9 and TRBJ1-2, with a possible D match to TRBD1 (5 bases). Germline V gene data show CDR1 as SEHNR and CDR2 as FQNEAQ (reference sequence). The CDR3 runs 14 residues. Trimming took 0 bases from V and 7 from J, leaving 12 bases between them. CDR3 loop: CASSLALGGFGYTF. The CDR3, as DNA: TGTGCCAGCAGCTTAGCGTTGGGGGGGTTTGGCTACACCTTC.

The rearrangement uses TRBV6-5 and TRBJ2-1, with 8 bases matching TRBD1. Per germline, CDR1 MNHEY and CDR2 SVGAGI. V lost 5 bases and J lost 4; bases outside the gene matches: 7. The CDR3 is 15 residues long. In nucleotides, the CDR3 is TGTGCCAGCAGTCAGTCCTGGACAGGGTACAATGAGCAGTTCTTC. Its protein is CASSQSWTGYNEQFF.

The J gene is TRBJ1-1, the V gene TRBV25-1, with D hard to call. The CDR3 loop spans 13 amino acids. The germline CDR1 and CDR2 sequences are MGHDK and SYGVNS. Trimming stripped 5 bases from V and 2 bases from J, with 9 bases between. Here the CDR3 DNA reads TGTGCCAGCAGTAGCACAGCAAACACTGAAGCTTTCTTT. Its protein is CASSSTANTEAFF. Variable domain in full (rest from reference TRBV25-1 and TRBJ1-1): EADIYQTPRYLVIGTGKKITLECSQTMGHDKMYWYQQDPGMELHLIHYSYGVNSTEKGDLSSESTVSRIRTEHFPLTLESARPSHTSQYLCASSSTANTEAFFGQGTRLTVV.

The CDR3 DNA reads as TGCGCCAGCAGCGTCAAGGGGGGGCCGAGCACAGATACGCAGTATTTT. Translation gives CASSVKGGPSTDTQYF. The chain is built from TRBV5-1 and TRBJ2-3; possibly TRBD2 for D (7 bases). The V end was cut by 4 bases, the J end by 0 bases, with 15 bases between. In germline, CDR1 is SGHRS, CDR2 YFSETQ. The CDR3 loop spans 16 amino acids.

The gene calls are TRBV24-1 and TRBJ1-2; no clear D gene. The CDR3 is 14 amino acids. Germline V gene data show CDR1 as KGHDR and CDR2 as SFDVKD. The V end lost 4 bases, the J end lost 7 bases, and 15 bases lay between the germline ends. The CDR3 nucleotides are TGTGCCACCAGTGACCCTAGGAACCTAGGTGGCTACACCTTC. It specifies CATSDPRNLGGYTF.

The V and J genes are TRBV28 and TRBJ2-1; D might be TRBD2 (5 bases). CDR1 is MDHEN and CDR2 is SYDVKM in the germline V gene. CDR3 length equals 12 residues. Trimming left V 10 bases short and J 11 bases short, with 18 bases between. The CDR3 nucleotides read TGTGCCACAACGGACTCCTCGGGGAAGCAGTTCTTC. Translation gives CATTDSSGKQFF.

The chain employs TRBV4-1 and TRBJ1-1; 10 bases line up with TRBD1. J gave up 0 bases and V 1 base, and 8 bases lay outside the gene matches. The CDR3 totals 18 residues. Germline V gene lookup returns CDR1 MGHRA and CDR2 YSYEKL. DNA for the CDR3: TGCGCCAGCAGCCAAGTCCGGGACAGGGGTAAGATGAACACTGAAGCTTTCTTT. It is translated as CASSQVRDRGKMNTEAFF.